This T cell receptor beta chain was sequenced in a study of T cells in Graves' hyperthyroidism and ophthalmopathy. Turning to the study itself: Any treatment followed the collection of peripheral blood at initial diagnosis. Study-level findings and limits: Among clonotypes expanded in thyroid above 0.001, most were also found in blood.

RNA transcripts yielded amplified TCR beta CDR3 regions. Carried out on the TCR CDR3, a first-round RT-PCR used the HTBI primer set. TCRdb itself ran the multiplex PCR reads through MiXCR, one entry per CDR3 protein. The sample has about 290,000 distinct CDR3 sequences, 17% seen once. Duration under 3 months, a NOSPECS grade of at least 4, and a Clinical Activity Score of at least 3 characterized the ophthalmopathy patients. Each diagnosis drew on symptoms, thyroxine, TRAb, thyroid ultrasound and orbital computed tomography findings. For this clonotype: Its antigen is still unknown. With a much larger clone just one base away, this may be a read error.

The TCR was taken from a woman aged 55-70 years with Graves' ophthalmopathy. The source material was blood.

In nucleotides, the CDR3 is TGCGCCAGCAGCCTAGGACTAGCGGGAGGGATCGAGCAGTTCTTC. It is translated as CASSLGLAGGIEQFF. The chain links TRBV5-1 to TRBJ2-1, with 15 nucleotides matching TRBD2. CDR1 and CDR2 from the germline V gene are SGHRS and YFSETQ. V lost 4 bases and J lost 10; bases outside the gene matches: 6. CDR3 size: 15 residues. Combining the CDR3 with reference TRBV5-1 and TRBJ2-1 gives the whole variable domain KAGVTQTPRYLIKTRGQQVTLSCSPISGHRSVSWYQQTPGQGLQFLFEYFSETQRNKGNFPGRFSGRQFSNSRSEMNVSTLELGDSALYLCASSLGLAGGIEQFFGPGTRLTVL.